Shown below are 5 T cell receptor beta chains from a single sample sequenced in a study of T cell responses to AZD1222 COVID-19 vaccine. The data were produced by immunoSEQ multiplex PCR, yet TCRdb's version contains in-frame clones alone and is incomplete. The table includes about 140,000 clones, over 85% detected once. Sample: peripheral blood, taken 28 days after the second AZD1222 dose. The receptors were sampled from an adult who received the AZD1222 COVID-19 vaccine.

The CDR3 DNA follows: TGCGCCAGCAGCCACAGACAGGGGGCAATGGACGGGGAGCTGTTTTTT. This translates into CASSHRQGAMDGELFF. The chain employs TRBV5-1 and TRBJ2-2; 10 bases line up with TRBD1. V shed 4 bases and J 7 bases; nucleotides not matched to a gene: 10. CDR3 size: 16 residues. Germline values: CDR1 SGHRS, CDR2 YFSETQ.

This chain connects TRBV12-3 or TRBV12-4 to TRBJ2-5, with 9 nucleotides matching TRBD2. V shed 8 bases, J shed 7 bases, and the junction held 5 bases outside the gene matches. The CDR3 covers 12 residues. The DNA for the CDR3 is TGTGCCAGCGGGATTAGCGGGGGGACCCAGTACTTC. The encoded protein is CASGISGGTQYF.

The chain joins TRBV28 to TRBJ1-5; TRBD1 agrees at 7 bases. This CDR3 has 15 residues. Germline V gene sequence: CDR1 MDHEN, CDR2 SYDVKM. J gave up 5 bases and V 9 bases, and 13 bases lay outside the gene matches. This chain's CDR3 is CASKLSGTAYQPQHF. DNA of the CDR3: TGTGCCAGTAAACTCTCCGGGACAGCTTATCAGCCCCAGCATTTT.

The V gene is TRBV13, the J gene TRBJ1-2, with D possibly TRBD1 on 5 matching bases. CDR3 size: 17 residues. Germline V CDR1 and CDR2: PRHDT, FYEKMQ (reference sequence). The ends were cut back, 0 bases at V and 3 bases at J, with 17 bases in the middle. DNA of the CDR3: TGTGCCAGCAGCTTAGGCCAACAAGTGGGGCAGGACTATGGCTACACCTTC. It specifies CASSLGQQVGQDYGYTF.

V is TRBV6-1 and J is TRBJ1-2; D call uncertain. CDR1 is MNHNS and CDR2 is SASEGT in the germline V gene. This CDR3 contains 14 residues. V was cut by 3 bases and J by 4 bases, with 12 bases left in between. The CDR3 DNA follows: TGTGCCAGCAGTGATGCCCGGTGGTCCTATGGCTACACCTTC. Translation: CASSDARWSYGYTF.